This T cell receptor beta chain was documented in a study of cytomegalovirus exposure and HLA in healthy donors. Whole-study findings and limits: Some TCR beta chains (around 180 of them) were listed as cytomegalovirus-associated. Earlier analysis yielded a pattern in which most TCR beta V segments were productive about 90% or about 30% of the time. TCR beta sequences numbering 15,000 to 20,000 were associated with HLA alleles at 0.05 false discovery rate in a later analysis.

The CDR3 has 15 amino acids. CDR1 is SGHAT, CDR2 FQNNGV, per germline. The V and J ends lost 4 bases and 8 bases respectively, with 17 bases between them. As regards this clone: Its cognate antigen is unknown.

With 60 Vbeta and 13 Jbeta primers, the PCR was carried out. In the authors' methods: The authors later counted roughly 87 million unique TCR beta chains, roughly 10 million of them shared. The protocol was immunoSEQ multiplex PCR, while the TCRdb copy is restricted to in-frame clones and leaves out a portion. V, J and clone size reflect that table, while D and trimming were determined from the DNA. Of approximately 150,000 clones in the sample, about 60% are singletons; the top ten hold 5.5% to 9%. The V call is TRBV11-2, the J call TRBJ1-4; D is uncertain. Sequencing was performed on PBMCs. This TCR was sampled from a woman aged 60 to 75 in good health and CMV-seropositive. The CDR3 nucleotides read TGTGCCAGCAGCTCTTGGACGGTCCGGGGAGAAAAACTGTTTTTT. Amino acid sequence: CASSSWTVRGEKLFF. The variable domain in full, with the rest retrieved from reference TRBV11-2 and TRBJ1-4, is EAGVAQSPRYKIIEKRQSVAFWCNPISGHATLYWYQQILGQGPKLLIQFQNNGVVDDSQLPKDRFSAERLKGVDSTLKIQPAKLEDSAVYLCASSSWTVRGEKLFFGSGTQLSVL.